A single TCR beta chain is shown here with its context. This CDR3 region has 11 residues. The germline gives CDR1 SNHLY, CDR2 FYNNEI. The V and J ends lost 4 bases and 9 bases respectively, with 7 bases between them. Clones were read by immunoSEQ multiplex PCR, and TCRdb kept only the in-frame ones, dropping some. The profile shows some 120,000 clones, 70% to 90% of them singletons. This sample stems from a study of blood T cell repertoires in COVID-19. Study-level information: T cells, B-cell-depleted T cells, or PBMCs supplied cDNA or gDNA.

The gene calls are TRBV2 and TRBJ2-1; D gene ambiguous. Sequenced material: peripheral blood. The sequence was collected from a woman aged 45-65 years who had recovered from COVID-19. The CDR3 DNA sequence: TGTGCCAGCAGTGTCAACGGTGAGCAGTTCTTC. Translation gives CASSVNGEQFF. Full variable domain (missing parts from reference TRBV2 and TRBJ2-1): EPEVTQTPSHQVTQMGQEVILRCVPISNHLYFYWYRQILGQKVEFLVSFYNNEISEKSEIFDDQFSVERPDGSNFTLKIRSTKLEDSAMYFCASSVNGEQFFGPGTRLTVL.